This is a list of T cell receptor beta chains from one sample in a study of response to subunit inactivated influenza vaccine. In TCRdb, the RT-PCR reads were re-called with MiXCR into one record per CDR3 protein. The table includes under 850,000 distinct CDR3 sequences, about 18% detected once. This specimen consisted of PBMCs from blood, obtained more than 4 days after vaccination. All receptors come from a man in his forties or fifties who received an inactivated influenza vaccine. Each CDR3 is given with its conserved first and last residue. D genes are given only for firm matches. The size of a clone is reported for some rows only, either as once, few or many, or as a class for expanded clones.

v_gene,abundance,j_gene,d_gene,CDR3nt,CDR3aa
TRBV12-3/TRBV12-4,few,TRBJ2-3,NA,TGTGCCAGCAGTCCCTCAATCCGAGGTACGCAGTATTTT,CASSPSIRGTQYF
TRBV20-1,few,TRBJ2-3,TRBD2,TGCAGTGCTAAAGGGACTAGCGGGGTGACAGATACGCAGTATTTT,CSAKGTSGVTDTQYF
TRBV7-3,few,TRBJ2-3,TRBD2,TGTGCCAGCAGCCCTGCTCCGTGGACTAGCGGGAGTGGCGACCCAGATACGCAGTATTTT,CASSPAPWTSGSGDPDTQYF
TRBV6-5,NA,TRBJ2-5,NA,TGTGCCAGCAGTTTTGGTATAGCCCAAGAGACCCAGTACTTC,CASSFGIAQETQYF
TRBV3-1,few,TRBJ2-3,NA,TGTGCCAGCAGCCGCGGGACATACAACACAGATACGCAGTATTTT,CASSRGTYNTDTQYF
TRBV7-2,NA,TRBJ1-5,TRBD1,TGTGCCAGCAGCTCCGATCAGCCAGGGGGTCAGCCCCAGCATTTT,CASSSDQPGGQPQHF
TRBV10-3,few,TRBJ2-7,TRBD1,TGTGCCATCAGTAGGGACAGATCCGAGCAGTACTTC,CAISRDRSEQYF
TRBV9,NA,TRBJ2-5,TRBD2,TGTGCCAGCAGCAAGGGACTACCGCCCGGCGAGACCCAGTACTTC,CASSKGLPPGETQYF
TRBV24-1,NA,TRBJ1-3,NA,TGTGCCCCCTGGAGGGAGGCTGGAAACACCATATATTTT,CAPWREAGNTIYF
TRBV3-1,NA,TRBJ2-5,NA,TGTGCCAGCAGCCAAGATTGGGTAGGGAACCAAGAGACCCAGTACTTC,CASSQDWVGNQETQYF
TRBV7-9,many,TRBJ2-1,TRBD2,TGTGCCAGCAGCCCAACTAGCGGGGGGGCCAATGAGCAGTTCTTC,CASSPTSGGANEQFF
TRBV5-1,few,TRBJ1-1,TRBD1,TGCGCCAGCAGCTTGGCCGGGACAGGGGCCGTTCGGGAAGCTTTCTTT,CASSLAGTGAVREAFF
TRBV12-3/TRBV12-4,many,TRBJ2-7,TRBD1,TGTGCCAGCAGTTTAGGGGACAGGGTCGAGCAGTACTTC,CASSLGDRVEQYF
TRBV7-7,NA,TRBJ2-7,NA,TGTGCCAGCACATCCGCATCGCATACAGATTTCTACGAGCAGTACTTC,CASTSASHTDFYEQYF
TRBV6-1,NA,TRBJ1-3,NA,TGTGCCAGCAGGCAAAGTCAGACCCTCTCTGGAAACACCATATATTTT,CASRQSQTLSGNTIYF
TRBV12-3/TRBV12-4,many,TRBJ2-5,TRBD2,TGTGCCAGCAGTCTCCCGGGACTAGCGCTGTCCGGGACCCAGTACTTC,CASSLPGLALSGTQYF
TRBV7-9,once,TRBJ2-3,NA,TGTGCCAGCAGACCACCTTCGGGAGCGCAGTATTTT,CASRPPSGAQYF
TRBV24-1,NA,TRBJ1-1,NA,TGTGCCACCAGTGTGGGACCGCCCGGGATGAACACTGAAGCTTTCTTT,CATSVGPPGMNTEAFF
TRBV4-3,many,TRBJ1-2,NA,TGCGCCAGCAGCCAAGACCCACAGGACTCAGGCGGCTACACCTTC,CASSQDPQDSGGYTF
TRBV5-1,NA,TRBJ1-1,NA,TGCGCCAGCAGCTTGCGCCGGGGCACTGAAGCTTTCTTT,CASSLRRGTEAFF
TRBV12-3/TRBV12-4,many,TRBJ1-2,NA,TGTGCCAGCAGTCTGGGGGCAAGTGGCTACACCTTC,CASSLGASGYTF
TRBV12-3/TRBV12-4,NA,TRBJ2-7,TRBD1,TGTGCCAGCAGCCCCTACGGACAGGGGGCCGAGCAGTACTTC,CASSPYGQGAEQYF
TRBV5-1,few,TRBJ2-3,NA,TGCGCCAGCAGCTCAAATGACGGAAATACGCAGTATTTT,CASSSNDGNTQYF
TRBV10-3,NA,TRBJ1-2,NA,TGTGCCATCAGTGGGGGGGAGAGGCACTATGGCTACACCTTC,CAISGGERHYGYTF
TRBV5-1,NA,TRBJ2-1,NA,TGCGCCAGCAGCGCCCGCCCCTCGGGGGACACCTACAATGAGCAGTTCTTC,CASSARPSGDTYNEQFF
TRBV10-2,NA,TRBJ1-3,TRBD1,TGCGCCAGCAGAGGACAGGGGGCATCTGGAAACACCATATATTTT,CASRGQGASGNTIYF
TRBV29-1,few,TRBJ2-4,NA,TGCAGCGTTGAACAGGTCGGTACAGACATTCAGTACTTC,CSVEQVGTDIQYF